The 32 T cell receptor delta chains listed next were all sequenced from one sample in a study of DNA immune sequencing with unique molecular identifiers. A 32-plex genomic DNA assay used primers for all 8 TRDV and 4 TRDJ genes. Adapter PCR followed 2 to 3 barcoding PCR cycles that attached a 12-nucleotide UMI. TCRdb reapplied CATT to the multiplex PCR reads. The table lists thousands of delta-chain clones, about a tenth of them singletons, with roughly 53% in the top ten. Sequencing input: gamma-delta T cells enriched from blood buffy coat, or unenriched PBMCs (not recorded which). The source is a human donor in good health.

This clone has more than one count but fewer than ten. The translation of this DNA and the TCRdb protein of a much larger clone differ at residue 7, probably owing to a read error; the protein shown here is translated from the DNA. The chain employs TRDV2 and TRDJ1, with 13 bases fitting TRDD3. Germline loops: CDR1 GEAIGNYY, CDR2 EKD. There are 20 residues in the CDR3. Trimming cost V 0 bases and J 0 bases; bases outside gene matches: 12. For the CDR3, the DNA is TGTGCCTGTGACACCGTCGGTACTGGGGGATACGGAGGGTACACCGATAAACTCATCTTT. It yields the protein CACDTVGTGGYGGYTDKLIF.

This chain joins TRDV1 and TRDJ1; 10 bases line up with TRDD3. Matching the DNA to germline supplied the J gene, which TCRdb does not give. With V trimmed by 4 bases and J by 4 bases, 9 bases remained unmatched. Germline V gene data show CDR1 as TSWWSYY and CDR2 as QGS. This CDR3 is built from 16 residues. The CDR3 sequence is CALGGHGGYEVDKLIF. In nucleotides, the CDR3 is TGTGCTCTTGGGGGACACGGGGGATACGAGGTCGATAAACTCATCTTT.

This clone was observed a few times. TCRdb lists the protein of a much larger clone for this DNA, which differs at residue 11, so this is likely a read error; the protein given here is translated from the DNA itself. The chain joins TRDV2 to TRDJ1, with 8 bases aligning to TRDD3. Losses at the gene ends were 0 bases for V and 0 bases for J; bases not matched to a gene: 8. CDR3 length: 17 residues. Germline lookup yields CDR1 GEAIGNYY and CDR2 EKD. The DNA for the CDR3 is TGTGCCTGTGACACCTTAACTGGGGGGCATCACACCGATAAACTCATCTTT. This gives the protein CACDTLTGGHHTDKLIF.

This clone was observed a few times. TCRdb's protein, taken from a much larger clone, differs from this DNA's translation at residue 17, likely owing to a read error; the protein displayed comes from the DNA. The genes are TRDV2 and TRDJ1; 13 bases line up with TRDD3. Germline values: CDR1 GEAIGNYY, CDR2 EKD. The CDR3 is made up of 18 amino acids. The CDR3 loop reads CACDTLSTGGYGADKLTF. CDR3 bases: TGTGCCTGTGACACTCTAAGTACTGGGGGATACGGCGCCGATAAACTCACCTTT.

A few counts support this clone. It differs at one base from a far larger clone, so likely a read error. Other nucleotide sequences in the sample specify the same CDR3. The V and J genes are TRDV2 and TRDJ1; TRDD3 matches 13 bases. This CDR3 region has 20 residues. Germline CDR1 and CDR2: GEAIGNYY and EKD. The CDR3 region has the DNA TGTGCTTGTGACACCGTCGCTACTGGGGGATACGGAGGGTACACCGATAAACTCATCTTT. Translated: CACDTVATGGYGGYTDKLIF.

This clone was picked up a small number of times. It differs at one base from a far larger clone, so likely a read error. This same CDR3 is encoded by further DNA sequences in the sample. The chain has TRDV2 and TRDJ1; 9 nucleotides line up with TRDD3. The length of the CDR3 is 15 residues. Germline-derived CDR1 and CDR2 are GEAIGNYY and EKD. CDR3 sequence reads: CACDLLGENTDKLIF. CDR3 DNA: TGTGCCTGTGACCTACTGGGGGAAAACACCGATAAACTGATCTTT.

Comment on this clone: A read error is likely here: a far larger clone is one base away. This sample also contains other DNA sequences that code for the same CDR3. The CDR3 DNA follows: TGTGCCTGTGACACCGTAGGGCGTACTGGGGGATTGCACACGGATAAACTCATCTTT. It codes for CACDTVGRTGGLHTDKLIF. This chain uses TRDV2 with TRDJ1, with TRDD3 matching 10 bases. The length of the CDR3 is 19 residues. Germline CDR1 GEAIGNYY, CDR2 EKD.

For this clone: TCRdb has a much larger clone's protein, which differs at residue 14 from the translation of this DNA, likely because of a read error; what is shown is the protein translated from the DNA. This sequence joins TRDV2 and TRDJ3, with TRDD3 matching 11 bases. Germline CDR1 is GEAIGNYY and CDR2 is EKD. The CDR3 extends over 18 amino acids. The DNA of the CDR3 is TGTGCCTGTGACACCGCTGGGGGATACACCTGGGACACCGGACAGATGTTTTTC. Its protein is CACDTAGGYTWDTGQMFF.

This clone occurred many times. The J gene is TRDJ1, the V gene TRDV2; no reliable D call. CDR3 length: 15 residues. Trimming removed 1 base at V and 0 bases at J, with 11 bases between. The germline CDR1 and CDR2 sequences are GEAIGNYY and EKD. CDR3 sequence: CACDTVAPNTDKLIF. The CDR3 DNA is TGTGCCTGTGACACAGTCGCTCCAAACACCGATAAACTCATCTTT.

The table lists this clone with many counts. The rearrangement links TRDV1 to TRDJ1; 7 nucleotides align to TRDD3. Because TCRdb records no J gene, it was assigned here through a match of the DNA to germline. There are 22 residues in the CDR3. V lost 2 bases and J lost 7; bases outside the gene matches: 31. The germline CDR1 and CDR2 sequences are TSWWSYY and QGS. CDR3 DNA sequence: TGTGCTCTTGGGGAAATCATACACATTGCTACGTACTGGGGACCGGACGGGGTTAAACTCATCTTT. Its translation: CALGEIIHIATYWGPDGVKLIF.

A remark on this clone: Since a much larger clone is just one base distant, this may be a read error. V gene TRDV2 combines with J gene TRDJ2, with TRDD3 matching over 8 bases. The CDR3 extends over 15 amino acids. Trimming cost V 3 bases and J 7 bases; bases outside gene matches: 9. The germline V gene encodes CDR1 GEAIGNYY and CDR2 EKD. In DNA, the CDR3 is TGTGCCTGTGACGTACTGGGGGCTACGATAGCACAACTCTTCTTT. This sequence encodes CACDVLGATIAQLFF.

On this clone itself: Translating this DNA gives a protein that differs at residue 14 from the TCRdb one, which belongs to a much larger clone; a read error is likely, and the protein shown is this translation. The chain recombines TRDV2 with TRDJ1, with TRDD3 matching over 10 bases. The CDR3 sequence is 19 residues long. Germline assignment: CDR1 GEAIGNYY and CDR2 EKD. V shed 0 bases and J 6 bases; nucleotides not matched to a gene: 18. The CDR3 sequence is CACDTLVVGDTDPANKLIF. CDR3 DNA sequence: TGTGCCTGTGACACCCTTGTAGTGGGGGATACTGACCCCGCGAATAAACTCATCTTT.

Worth noting for this clone: The mismatch at residue 6 between this DNA's translation and the TCRdb protein of a much larger clone likely reflects a read error; the protein shown is translated from the DNA. V gene TRDV2 combines with J gene TRDJ1; weak D call: TRDD3 (5 bases). This CDR3 comprises 15 residues. Germline assignment: CDR1 GEAIGNYY and CDR2 EKD. Trimming took 0 bases from V and 1 from J, leaving 11 bases between them. In DNA form, the CDR3 reads TGTGCCTGTGACACCATCGGGGGTCGCACCGATAAACTCATCTTT. Encoded protein: CACDTIGGRTDKLIF.

In this sample, this clone turned up a few times. A single base is all that separates this from a far larger clone, so a read error is likely. Other DNA variants within this sample encode the same CDR3. The chain has TRDV2 and TRDJ1; 7 bases agree with TRDD3. The CDR3 is 18 residues long. The germline V gene encodes CDR1 GEAIGNYY and CDR2 EKD. V lost 1 base, J lost 3 bases, and 16 bases stayed unmatched. The CDR3 nucleotides read TGTGCCTGTGACACTCTAAGTACTGGTGGATACGGCGCCGATAAACTCATCTTT. Translated, it gives CACDTLSTGGYGADKLIF.

By share of the sample, this clone is medium-sized. Different DNA sequences within this sample yield the same CDR3. The V and J genes are TRDV2 and TRDJ1; TRDD3 might be the D (6 bases). With 0 bases removed from V and 3 bases from J, the gap between germline ends came to 19 bases. Germline lookup yields CDR1 GEAIGNYY and CDR2 EKD. This CDR3 contains 17 residues. The CDR3: CACDTVGGKGTADKLIF. The DNA for the CDR3 is TGTGCCTGTGACACCGTTGGGGGGAAAGGAACAGCCGATAAACTCATCTTT.

This clone is classed as medium-sized. The J gene is TRDJ3, the V gene TRDV2; 13 bases line up with TRDD3. J was trimmed by 0 bases and V by 2 bases; bases with no gene match: 6. The CDR3 runs 20 residues. The germline V gene encodes CDR1 GEAIGNYY and CDR2 EKD. The CDR3 is CACDNVLGDTTSWDTRQMFF. CDR3 coding DNA: TGTGCCTGTGACAATGTACTGGGGGATACGACCTCCTGGGACACCCGACAGATGTTTTTC.

Concerning this clone: A single base is all that separates this from a far larger clone, so a read error is likely. Distinct nucleotide sequences in the sample also encode this CDR3. The chain links TRDV2 to TRDJ1; the match to TRDD3 covers 8 bases. CDR1 GEAIGNYY and CDR2 EKD come from the germline V gene. This CDR3 spans 15 amino acids. The CDR3, as DNA: TGCGCCTGTGACATTCTGGGGGACCGAACCGATAAACTCATCTTT. Its protein is CACDILGDRTDKLIF.

The J gene is TRDJ1, while no V gene call was made; the table assigns TRDD3, which was not confirmed against the DNA. The CDR3 extends over 18 amino acids. CDR3 sequence (DNA): TGTGCTCTTGGGGAAGGCCCGAACGGGGGATTCCACACCGATAAACTCATCTTT. This encodes CALGEGPNGGFHTDKLIF.

This clone showed up many times. V usage is TRDV2 and J usage is TRDJ1; TRDD3 aligns across 9 bases. CDR3 size: 16 residues. J was trimmed by 2 bases and V by 0 bases; bases with no gene match: 6. Germline CDR1 reads GEAIGNYY; CDR2 reads EKD. The CDR3 reads CACDTSWGISTDKLIF. In DNA, the CDR3 is TGTGCCTGTGACACCTCATGGGGGATAAGTACCGATAAACTCATCTTT.

This clone showed up just a few times. TCRdb's listed protein matches a much larger clone and diverges from this DNA's translation at residue 7, likely through a read error; the protein shown comes from the DNA. The chain joins TRDV2 to TRDJ1; 8 nucleotides align to TRDD3. V lost 0 bases and J lost 0; bases outside the gene matches: 17. Germline CDR1 reads GEAIGNYY; CDR2 reads EKD. The CDR3 has 20 residues. CDR3: CACDTLMVSGGHEYTDKLIF. The CDR3 DNA reads as TGTGCCTGTGACACCCTGATGGTTTCTGGGGGACACGAGTACACCGATAAACTCATCTTT.

A word on this clone: The TCRdb protein, from a much larger clone, departs from this DNA's translation at residue 4, likely by read error; the protein shown derives from the DNA. The J gene is TRDJ1, the V gene TRDV2, with 7 nucleotides matching TRDD3. The germline CDR1 and CDR2 sequences are GEAIGNYY and EKD. There are 17 residues in the CDR3. The CDR3 nucleotides are TGTGCCTGTGGCACCCTCGTGTTGGGGGAGAACACCGATAAACTCATCTTT. Translating it yields CACGTLVLGENTDKLIF.

This clone has just a few counts. The protein that TCRdb holds for this DNA derives from a much larger clone and differs from the translated DNA at residue 14, which likely indicates a read error; the protein shown here is translated from the DNA. This chain uses TRDV2 with TRDJ1; 12 bases are a match to TRDD3. This CDR3 has 18 residues. V lost 0 bases to trimming and J lost 6 bases; unmatched junction nucleotides: 13. Looked up from germline, CDR1 is GEAIGNYY and CDR2 is EKD. The CDR3, as DNA: TGTGCCTGTGACACCGTAAAACTGGGGGATACTGGGACCAATAAACTCATCTTT. Its translation: CACDTVKLGDTGTNKLIF.

Ten or more counts support this clone. The CDR3 DNA is TGTGCTCTTGGGGAATTGTACACCGATAAACTCATCTTT. Protein: CALGELYTDKLIF. The genes are TRDV1 and TRDJ1; the D is unclear. Trimming removed 2 bases from V and 0 bases from J, with 4 bases in between. Per germline, CDR1 TSWWSYY and CDR2 QGS. This CDR3 spans 13 amino acids.

Concerning this clone itself: With only one base between it and a far larger clone, this is likely a read error. The same CDR3 also results from other DNA sequences found in this sample. The chain uses TRDV2 and TRDJ1; 12 nucleotides match TRDD3. After removal of 4 bases from V and 0 bases from J, the junction contained 11 bases not matched to a gene. CDR1 GEAIGNYY and CDR2 EKD come from the germline V gene. This CDR3 spans 18 amino acids. DNA for the CDR3: TGTGCCTGTGATACGGTGCTGGGGGATACGCGGTACACCGATAAACTCATCTTT. Protein sequence: CACDTVLGDTRYTDKLIF.

There are a few counts of this clone. This DNA's translation and the protein TCRdb lists, from a much larger clone, do not match at residue 6, likely due to a read error; the protein shown is translated from the DNA. J is TRDJ1 and V is TRDV2; 12 nucleotides match TRDD3. J gave up 2 bases and V 0 bases, and 6 bases lay outside the gene matches. The CDR3 length is 17 residues. CDR1 is GEAIGNYY and CDR2 is EKD in the germline V gene. CDR3 protein: CACDTAGGYAGTDKLIF. CDR3 nucleotide sequence: TGTGCCTGTGACACCGCTGGGGGATACGCTGGGACCGATAAACTCATCTTT.

This clone has more than one count but fewer than ten. The protein in TCRdb stems from a much larger clone and differs at residue 7 from this DNA's translation, likely a read error; here the protein is translated from the DNA. J is TRDJ3 and V is TRDV2; D is ambiguous. The CDR3 contains 17 residues. Between the trimmed V and J ends, which lost 1 base and 0 bases, there was a span of 9 bases. From germline, CDR1 is GEAIGNYY and CDR2 EKD. The CDR3 region is CACDTSTPSWDTRQMFF. The CDR3 nucleotides are TGTGCCTGTGACACATCGACCCCCTCCTGGGACACCCGACAGATGTTTTTC.

No V gene call is available, although the J gene is TRDJ1; the table's D gene call, TRDD3, was not cross checked with the DNA. CDR3 size: 17 residues. CDR3 bases: TGTGCTCTTGGGGAACTATCCTTCCTACGCCCCGAGGCTAAACTCATCTTT. Translation: CALGELSFLRPEAKLIF.

A note on this clone: TCRdb's protein, taken from a much larger clone, differs from this DNA's translation at residue 14, likely owing to a read error; the protein displayed comes from the DNA. This chain connects TRDV2 to TRDJ1, with 9 bases fitting TRDD3. CDR1 and CDR2 (germline): GEAIGNYY, EKD. The CDR3 consists of 17 residues. The CDR3 loop is CACDKLGDPPYTDNLIF. The CDR3 nucleotides are TGTGCCTGTGACAAACTGGGGGACCCCCCCTACACCGATAATCTCATCTTT.

As to this clone: This DNA's translation differs at residue 3 from TCRdb's protein, which comes from a much larger clone; a read error is likely, and the protein shown is translated from the DNA. This chain connects TRDV2 to TRDJ1; TRDD3 is a possible D gene (5 bases). The CDR3 covers 16 residues. Germline CDR1 GEAIGNYY, CDR2 EKD. CDR3: CASDPIGRYRADKLIF. In DNA form, the CDR3 reads TGTGCCAGTGACCCTATTGGGAGATACAGAGCCGATAAACTCATCTTT.

In its sample, this clone was seen a few times. A read error is the likely source, as a far larger clone sits one nucleotide away. This sample also contains other DNA sequences that code for the same CDR3. This chain uses TRDV2 with TRDJ1; TRDD3 aligns across 13 bases. CDR1 and CDR2 (germline): GEAIGNYY, EKD. This CDR3 comprises 20 residues. Germline trimming cut 0 bases from V and 0 bases from J; bases unmatched to any gene: 12. The CDR3 region is CACDTVATGGYGGYTDKLIF. CDR3 coding DNA: TGTGCCTGTGACACCGTCGCTACTGGGGGATACGGGGGGTACACCGATAAACTCATCTTT.

This clone has a handful of counts. A read error likely explains this, since a far larger clone differs by one base. This CDR3 is also generated by other DNA sequences in the sample. The chain has TRDV3 and TRDJ1; D perhaps matches TRDD3 (6 bases). The CDR3 length is 13 residues. Germline V gene data show CDR1 as TVYSNPD and CDR2 as GDNSRS (reference sequence). CDR3 sequence reads: CAPGVSLGTKLIF. The CDR3 bases are TGTGCCCCCGGGGTATCTCTGGGGACAAAACTCATATTT.

V and J are TRDV2 and TRDJ3, with D tentatively TRDD3 (6 bases). Germline V gene sequence: CDR1 GEAIGNYY, CDR2 EKD. Between the trimmed V and J ends, which lost 0 bases and 0 bases, there was a span of 14 bases. This CDR3 spans 19 amino acids. CDR3 nucleotides: TGTGCCTGTGACACCGCTGGGGCTTTGAGCTCCTGGGACACCCGACAGATGTTTTTC. The encoded protein is CACDTAGALSSWDTRQMFF.